A single sample gave rise to the 24 T cell receptor beta chains below, sequenced in a study of blood T cell repertoires in COVID-19. The table came from immunoSEQ multiplex PCR; TCRdb's copy has only in-frame clones and leaves some out. Of about 250,000 clones listed, approximately 80% are singletons. Sequences were obtained from peripheral blood. The receptors were gathered from a man aged 80 or over with acute or convalescent COVID-19.

This clone appeared a single time. A read error may produce the germline difference seen at one junction end. The same CDR3 is also encoded by other DNA sequences in this sample. This chain joins TRBV5-5 and TRBJ1-2, with 9 bases aligning to TRBD1. This CDR3 has 17 residues. Germline lookup yields CDR1 SGHKS and CDR2 YYEKEE (reference sequence). In DNA form, the CDR3 reads TGTGCTAGCAGCTTGGGGGCCGGGACAGGGAGGACCGGTGGCTACACCTTC. This sequence encodes CASSLGAGTGRTGGYTF.

This chain links TRBV21-1 with TRBJ2-3; TRBD2, the D gene given by the table, was not confirmed from the DNA. TRBV21-1 is a documented pseudogene. The CDR3 runs to 18 residues. CDR3 sequence (DNA): TGTGCCAGCAGCCGCTTTTCCGGGACTAGCGGGAGAACAGATACGCAGTATTTT. This encodes CASSRFSGTSGRTDTQYF.

J is TRBJ2-6 and V is TRBV21-1; TRBD1 is the table's D call, not checked against the DNA. TRBV21-1 counts as a pseudogene. CDR3 length: 17 amino acids. The CDR3 loop is CASSPQGEISGANVLTF. CDR3 bases: TGTGCCAGCAGCCCGCAGGGCGAAATCTCTGGGGCCAACGTCCTGACTTTC.

In its sample, this clone was seen a few times. The rearrangement uses TRBV6-1 and TRBJ2-7; 7 nucleotides line up with TRBD2. The CDR3 is 14 amino acids. CDR1 and CDR2 from the germline V gene are MNHNS and SASEGT. Losses at the gene ends were 3 bases for V and 3 bases for J; bases not matched to a gene: 5. CDR3 sequence (DNA): TGTGCCAGCAGTGAGGGAGGGGTGGACTACGAGCAGTACTTC. This translates into CASSEGGVDYEQYF.

For the CDR3, the DNA is TGTGCCAGCAGTGAACGTAGGAGAATACCCAGAAGCAATGAGCAGTTCTTC. As protein: CASSERRRIPRSNEQFF. J is TRBJ2-1 and V is TRBV6-1, with D unresolved. The CDR3 is made up of 17 amino acids. V was pared by 2 bases and J by 6 bases, with 20 bases between. CDR1 is MNHNS and CDR2 is SASEGT in the germline V gene.

The V and J genes are TRBV9 and TRBJ2-1; D unresolved. This CDR3 is built from 16 residues. Per germline, CDR1 SGDLS and CDR2 YYNGEE. The V gene lost 4 bases and the J gene lost 3 bases, with 17 bases spanning the gap. The CDR3 DNA is TGTGCCAGCAGCCACGTAGACTCGAGGAGCTACAATGAGCAGTTCTTC. Protein: CASSHVDSRSYNEQFF.

The chain links TRBV28 to TRBJ2-5; 10 bases fit TRBD1. CDR1 is MDHEN and CDR2 is SYDVKM in the germline V gene. With 6 bases clipped from V and 2 bases from J, the junction kept 6 bases outside the gene matches. CDR3 size: 15 residues. The CDR3 here is CASSRWTGGQETQYF. CDR3 DNA: TGTGCCAGCAGCCGCTGGACAGGGGGTCAAGAGACCCAGTACTTC.

The chain is built from TRBV24-1 and TRBJ2-5, with 8 bases that match TRBD2. This CDR3 contains 15 residues. The J segment lost 5 bases and the V segment lost 0 bases, leaving 4 bases of the junction unmatched. Looked up from germline, CDR1 is KGHDR and CDR2 is SFDVKD. The CDR3 sequence: CATSDLREGRETQYF. The DNA of the CDR3 is TGTGCCACCAGTGATTTGCGGGAGGGGAGGGAGACCCAGTACTTC.

The CDR3 DNA reads as TGTGCCAGCAGCATCGGACTAGCGGGAGCCCATGAGCAGTTCTTC. As protein: CASSIGLAGAHEQFF. V gene TRBV7-9 combines with J gene TRBJ2-1; 13 nucleotides align to TRBD2. The CDR3 is made up of 15 amino acids. Losses at the gene ends were 5 bases for V and 8 bases for J; bases not matched to a gene: 6. Germline values: CDR1 SEHNR, CDR2 FQNEAQ (reference sequence).

The gene calls are TRBV5-4 and TRBJ2-7; 7 bases align to TRBD2. Trimming removed 4 bases from V and 1 base from J; junction bases left unmatched: 8. The CDR3 spans 15 residues. Per germline, CDR1 SGHNT and CDR2 YYREEE (reference sequence). CDR3 sequence (DNA): TGTGCCAGCAGCCCGGCTGGGGGACTATCCTACGAGCAGTACTTC. Protein product: CASSPAGGLSYEQYF.

The rearrangement joins TRBV7-9 to TRBJ2-3; unclear D gene. Germline V gives CDR1 SEHNR, CDR2 FQNEAQ (reference sequence). Trimming removed 5 bases at V and 2 bases at J, with 8 bases between. CDR3 length: 13 amino acids. The CDR3 loop reads CASSPRATDTQYF. The CDR3 DNA follows: TGTGCCAGCAGCCCCCGCGCCACAGATACGCAGTATTTT.

This clone was found a few times. The CDR3 sequence is CASTTKGVYGYTF. CDR3 nucleotide sequence: TGTGCCAGTACAACTAAAGGGGTCTATGGCTACACCTTC. V gene TRBV19 combines with J gene TRBJ1-2; D possibly corresponds to TRBD1 (5 bases). From germline, CDR1 is LNHDA and CDR2 SQIVND (reference sequence). V was clipped by 7 bases and J by 4 bases, with 13 bases between them. This CDR3 comprises 13 residues. Full variable domain (rest looked up from reference TRBV19 and TRBJ1-2): DGGITQSPKYLFRKEGQNVTLSCEQNLNHDAMYWYRQDPGQGLRLIYYSQIVNDFQKGDIAEGYSVSREKKESFPLTVTSAQKNPTAFYLCASTTKGVYGYTFGSGTRLTVV.

The rearrangement uses TRBV7-9 and TRBJ1-1; no reliable D call. The germline V and J ends were trimmed by 0 bases and 8 bases, with 10 bases remaining between them. This CDR3 has 13 amino acids. CDR1 is SEHNR and CDR2 is FQNEAQ in the germline V gene (reference sequence). The CDR3 DNA reads TGTGCCAGCAGCTTAGCGCACTTGGTAGAAGCTTTCTTT. This gives the protein CASSLAHLVEAFF.

The chain has TRBV2 and TRBJ2-7; TRBD1 matches at 9 bases. There are 15 residues in the CDR3. V shed 5 bases and J 3 bases; nucleotides not matched to a gene: 8. Germline V gene lookup returns CDR1 SNHLY and CDR2 FYNNEI. This chain's CDR3 is CASSTGGQGIYEQYF. CDR3 DNA sequence: TGTGCCAGCAGTACCGGGGGACAGGGAATCTACGAGCAGTACTTC.

This clone was observed a handful of times. The V and J genes are TRBV10-3 and TRBJ2-1; 8 bases are shared with TRBD1. This CDR3 has 16 amino acids. V gave up 2 bases and J gave up 1 base; unmatched junction bases: 4. CDR1 and CDR2 from the germline V gene are ENHRY and SYGVKD. The CDR3 nucleotides read TGTGCCATCAGTGAGGTCGACAGGGGATCCTACAATGAGCAGTTCTTC. This sequence encodes CAISEVDRGSYNEQFF.

The chain employs TRBV18 and TRBJ2-1; TRBD2 matches at 10 bases. V trimming: 3 bases; J trimming: 6 bases; junction bases outside the gene matches: 14. CDR3 length equals 18 residues. Germline CDR1 is KGHSH and CDR2 is LQKENI. CDR3 protein: CASSPSPSGSRGPNEQFF. The CDR3 DNA is TGTGCCAGCTCACCCTCACCTAGCGGGAGTCGGGGCCCCAATGAGCAGTTCTTC.

The rearrangement links TRBV28 to TRBJ1-2; 8 nucleotides line up with TRBD1. The length of the CDR3 is 14 residues. Germline trimming cut 2 bases from V and 6 bases from J; bases unmatched to any gene: 5. In germline, CDR1 is MDHEN, CDR2 SYDVKM. CDR3: CASSLRQGAHGYTF. DNA for the CDR3: TGTGCCAGCAGTTTACGGCAGGGGGCCCATGGCTACACCTTC.

V is TRBV4-1 and J is TRBJ1-1; 10 bases align to TRBD1. Germline assignment: CDR1 MGHRA and CDR2 YSYEKL. The junction had 8 bases not matched to a gene; V was cut back by 3 bases and J by 10 bases. There are 14 residues in the CDR3. The CDR3 DNA reads as TGCGCCAGCAGCCAGGAATCCGGGACAGGGGCAGCTTTCTTT. Its translation is CASSQESGTGAAFF.

The gene calls are TRBV18 and TRBJ1-2; D ambiguous. With 5 bases removed from V and 8 bases from J, the gap between germline ends came to 12 bases. CDR3 length: 12 amino acids. Germline CDR1 is KGHSH and CDR2 is LQKENI. CDR3 in DNA: TGTGCCAGCTCAACCACGACAAGCGGCTACACCTTC. This sequence encodes CASSTTTSGYTF.

V is TRBV5-5 and J is TRBJ1-2; D gene ambiguous. Between the trimmed V and J ends, which lost 0 bases and 0 bases, there was a span of 6 bases. Germline V gene lookup returns CDR1 SGHKS and CDR2 YYEKEE (reference sequence). The CDR3 has 14 amino acids. The CDR3 sequence is CASSLAPANYGYTF. The CDR3, as DNA: TGTGCCAGCAGCTTGGCTCCGGCTAACTATGGCTACACCTTC.

The chain is built from TRBV19 and TRBJ2-1; 7 nucleotides agree with TRBD1. With 10 bases clipped from V and 4 bases from J, the junction kept 10 bases outside the gene matches. The CDR3 covers 14 residues. Germline assignment: CDR1 LNHDA and CDR2 SQIVND (reference sequence). The chain's CDR3 is CATRTGDAYNEQFF. For the CDR3, the DNA is TGTGCCACTAGAACAGGGGACGCGTACAATGAGCAGTTCTTC.

V and J are TRBV10-3 and TRBJ1-6, with a tentative D call TRBD1 (6 bases). The CDR3 loop spans 18 amino acids. Germline V gene data show CDR1 as ENHRY and CDR2 as SYGVKD. Trimming stripped 4 bases from V and 0 bases from J, with 16 bases between. CDR3 region: CAISGRGGKDSYNSPLHF. CDR3 nucleotides: TGTGCCATCAGTGGTAGGGGGGGAAAGGACTCCTATAATTCACCCCTCCACTTT.

The rearrangement links TRBV2 to TRBJ1-5; a weak D match, TRBD1 (5 bases). Germline values: CDR1 SNHLY, CDR2 FYNNEI. Trimming shortened V by 2 bases and J by 1 base, and 9 bases separated the two germline ends. The CDR3 loop spans 15 amino acids. The CDR3: CASSEQGVSNQPQHF. CDR3 bases: TGTGCCAGCAGTGAACAGGGTGTCAGCAATCAGCCCCAGCATTTT.

The V call is TRBV15, the J call TRBJ2-6; 7 positions agree with TRBD1. V was pared by 2 bases and J by 4 bases, with 5 bases of the junction left unmatched. The CDR3 length is 16 residues. Germline-derived CDR1 and CDR2 are LNHNV and YYDKDF (reference sequence). The CDR3 DNA sequence: TGTGCCACCAGCAGACCCCAGGGACAGGGGGCCAACGTCCTGACTTTC. It translates to CATSRPQGQGANVLTF.